This TCR beta chain was profiled in a study (dated by TCRdb to between 2014 and 2017). Turning to the overall study: The study examined whether tumor-infiltrating Tregs in breast cancer are drawn from blood Tregs or arise in situ by conversion from other CD4+ T cell subsets. Summary of the overall study and its limitations: The greatest overlap of tumor-infiltrating Treg TCR alpha and beta sequences was observed with tumor naive CD4+ T cells, followed by blood naive CD4+ T cells. Validation in the larger cohort was restricted to a single TCR beta V-J rearrangement rather than whole repertoires. Tumor memory CD4+ T cell TCR gene usage clustered with blood and lymph node memory CD4+ cells and lymph node naive CD4+ cells.

CD4+CD25+CD127-/low cells were isolated as Tregs. Tregs, naive and memory CD4+ T cells from tumor, blood and ipsilateral draining lymph nodes of 5 or 6 breast cancer patients underwent full-length TCR alpha and beta sequencing. Tumor tissue and lymph nodes obtained from ipsilateral axillary dissection were perfused with PBS, minced and then digested with collagenase I and hyaluronidase. Ficoll density gradient centrifugation was used to isolate mononuclear cells from lymph nodes or from roughly 54 ml of peripheral blood. Sorted cell populations were confirmed by FACS to exceed 90% purity. This clonotype was detected once. The specificity of this receptor is unknown. Base qualities are missing; no much larger clone stands one base away. One read alone lends weak support. Full-length TCR variable regions were amplified by 5' RACE PCR with constant-region reverse primers, followed by semi-nested PCR with Nested Universal Primer A. Using the ReliaPrep RNA Cell Miniprep System, total RNA was extracted, and the SMARTer RACE 5'/3' Kit was then used to reverse transcribe the RNA into 5'RACE-ready cDNA. Multiplex adaptors were used to barcode the full-length TCR alpha and beta libraries, which were then sequenced on an Illumina MiSeq. The published analysis was carried out like this. Sequencing data were pooled across the five patients for each of nine subset-tissue groups and compared by unsupervised clustering of TCR gene usage. Repertoire similarity was calculated with the Morisita-Horn index, weighting shared sequences by their contribution to each repertoire. TCRdb itself trimmed the public reads at Q25 with fastp, ran MiXCR and retained productive beta chains. Every CDR3 protein is listed once, alongside the most common genes and DNA of its rows. TCRdb's processing, not the authors', yielded these V and J calls. The sample records 7,000 to 9,000 distinct CDR3 sequences, over 50% of which are singletons. The ten largest clones take up 5% to 7% of the sample.

Compared with germline, V lacks 5 bases and J lacks 0 bases; bases without a gene match: 6. The germline V gene encodes CDR1 MNHEY and CDR2 SVGAGI. The CDR3 contains 15 residues, cysteine and phenylalanine counted. The read is trimmed to its CDR3 DNA, 45 bases read in frame from base 1. The clonotype comes from a female donor with breast cancer. Recombination connected TRBV6-5 to TRBJ1-1, with 7 middle bases fitting TRBD1. Source material: Tregs sorted from a lymph node. Read as DNA, the sequence is TGTGCCAGCAGTGCGACAGGGTCAATGAACACTGAAGCTTTCTTT. Its translation is CASSATGSMNTEAFF.